These 12 T cell receptor beta chains were sequenced from one sample in a study of molecular identifiers for immune sequencing clone quantification. TCRdb fed the PCR reads into MiXCR, producing one record per CDR3 protein. This table has around 460,000 distinct CDR3 sequences, about a fifth appearing once. The source material was naive CD8+ T cells from blood, with Jurkat cell RNA spiked in. Subset specified: FACS-sorted CD8+CD4-CCR7+CD45RA+ naive T cells. All receptors come from a human donor in good health. Some libraries in this study had Jurkat cell RNA spiked in.

There are many counts of this clonotype. This chain connects TRBV19 to TRBJ1-1; unclear D gene. The germline V gene has CDR1 LNHDA and CDR2 SQIVND (reference sequence). This CDR3 region has 12 residues. V was pared by 10 bases and J by 1 base, with 10 bases between. As DNA, the CDR3 is TGTGCCACCTATACCCCGAACACTGAAGCTTTCTTT. Translation gives CATYTPNTEAFF.

The rearrangement uses TRBV5-1 and TRBJ2-1, with D unclear. Germline V gene data show CDR1 as SGHRS and CDR2 as YFSETQ. V shed 0 bases and J shed 5 bases, with 12 bases lying between them. The CDR3 spans 15 residues. CDR3 DNA: TGCGCCAGCAGCTTGGCCACGGCCCGAGACAATGAGCAGTTCTTC. Its translation: CASSLATARDNEQFF.

This clonotype was found a few times. This chain links TRBV6-1 with TRBJ2-7; D gene ambiguous. This CDR3 region has 12 residues. Germline-derived CDR1 and CDR2 are MNHNS and SASEGT. The ends were cut back, 3 bases at V and 3 bases at J, with 6 bases in the middle. CDR3 amino acids: CASSDPYYEQYF. Here the CDR3 DNA reads TGTGCCAGCAGTGACCCCTACTACGAGCAGTACTTC.

This clonotype has only a few counts. The CDR3 DNA follows: TGTGCCAGCAGCTCCAGCGCTACAGGGGAGACCCAGTACTTC. Translated: CASSSSATGETQYF. The V and J genes are TRBV13 and TRBJ2-5; maybe TRBD1 (6 bases). Germline V lookup: CDR1 PRHDT, CDR2 FYEKMQ (reference sequence). The CDR3 length is 14 residues. V was pared by 4 bases and J by 5 bases, with 14 bases between.

This clonotype came up many times. The chain combines TRBV12-3 or TRBV12-4 with TRBJ2-5, with no clear D. The CDR3 is made up of 16 amino acids. V lost 5 bases to trimming and J lost 5 bases, with 21 bases between them. The CDR3 DNA reads TGTGCCAGCAGTGCCCTTTTCCCGACTGGGCAGGAGACCCAGTACTTC. Amino acids: CASSALFPTGQETQYF.

The gene calls are TRBV11-2 and TRBJ2-3, with 8 bases aligning to TRBD2. Trimming cost V 5 bases and J 4 bases; bases outside gene matches: 8. Germline CDR1 SGHAT, CDR2 FQNNGV. The CDR3 extends over 15 amino acids. In DNA, the CDR3 is TGTGCCAGCAGCCTTAGTGGGCGGGAGGCAGATACGCAGTATTTT. Its protein is CASSLSGREADTQYF. Using reference TRBV11-2 and TRBJ2-3 for the parts outside the CDR3, the full variable domain is EAGVAQSPRYKIIEKRQSVAFWCNPISGHATLYWYQQILGQGPKLLIQFQNNGVVDDSQLPKDRFSAERLKGVDSTLKIQPAKLEDSAVYLCASSLSGREADTQYFGPGTRLTVL.

Points on this clonotype: One end of the junction fails to match germline, which may point to a read error. The rearrangement uses TRBV9 and TRBJ2-7; TRBD2 matches at 8 bases. This CDR3 region has 14 residues. Germline CDR1 reads SGDLS; CDR2 reads YYNGEE. CDR3: CGSSVGEAGGEQYF. In nucleotides, the CDR3 is TGTGGCAGCAGCGTAGGAGAGGCGGGGGGTGAGCAGTACTTC.

J is TRBJ1-1 and V is TRBV5-4; D gene ambiguous. The V gene lost 4 bases and the J gene lost 1 base, with 17 bases spanning the gap. Germline loops: CDR1 SGHNT, CDR2 YYREEE (reference sequence). The CDR3 runs to 16 residues. CDR3 protein: CASSDGSVTPNTEAFF. CDR3 DNA sequence: TGTGCCAGCAGCGATGGAAGTGTGACACCGAACACTGAAGCTTTCTTT.

In this sample, this clonotype turned up a few times. With a much larger clone just one base away, this may be a read error. V usage is TRBV10-3 and J usage is TRBJ2-7; 11 nucleotides align to TRBD1. Germline-derived CDR1 and CDR2 are ENHRY and SYGVKD. V dropped 8 bases and J dropped 3; count of bases not matched to a gene: 0. The CDR3 loop spans 12 amino acids. The CDR3 is CAIGTGGYEQYF. The CDR3 coding sequence is TGTGCCATCGGGACAGGGGGCTACGAGCAGTACTTC.

The table lists this clonotype with many counts. The chain carries TRBV28 and TRBJ2-7; tentatively, D is TRBD1 (6 bases). The CDR3 has 15 amino acids. The V end was cut by 5 bases, the J end by 2 bases, with 16 bases between. The germline gives CDR1 MDHEN, CDR2 SYDVKM. The CDR3 loop is CASSPRRGQPYEQYF. CDR3 in DNA: TGTGCCAGCAGTCCGCGCAGGGGACAACCCTACGAGCAGTACTTC.

In this sample, this clonotype turned up many times. The rearrangement uses TRBV7-6 and TRBJ1-1; D is ambiguous. CDR3 length equals 15 residues. The germline V gene encodes CDR1 SGHVS and CDR2 FNYEAQ. Trimming took 4 bases from V and 4 from J, leaving 16 bases between them. The chain's CDR3 is CASSSTHMLATEAFF. The DNA of the CDR3 is TGTGCCAGCAGCTCTACACACATGCTGGCCACTGAAGCTTTCTTT. The full variable domain, with the rest looked up from reference TRBV7-6 and TRBJ1-1, is GAGVSQSPRYKVTKRGQDVALRCDPISGHVSLYWYRQALGQGPEFLTYFNYEAQQDKSGLPNDRFSAERPEGSISTLTIQRTEQRDSAMYRCASSSTHMLATEAFFGQGTRLTVV.

The chain carries TRBV11-3 and TRBJ2-1; 7 bases align to TRBD1. Germline loops: CDR1 SGHNT, CDR2 YENEEA. The CDR3 is made up of 13 amino acids. Germline trimming cut 4 bases from V and 7 bases from J; bases unmatched to any gene: 4. As DNA, the CDR3 is TGTGCCAGCAGCTCAGGGACAGAAAATGAGCAGTTCTTC. This codes for CASSSGTENEQFF. Full variable domain (rest looked up from reference TRBV11-3 and TRBJ2-1): EAGVVQSPRYKIIEKKQPVAFWCNPISGHNTLYWYLQNLGQGPELLIRYENEEAVDDSQLPKDRFSAERLKGVDSTLKIQPAELGDSAVYLCASSSGTENEQFFGPGTRLTVL.